This T cell receptor beta chain appears in the sequencing data of a study of metastatic and nonmetastatic thyroid tumors (TCRdb year 2020). At the level of the whole study: Repertoires were compared across peripheral blood and tumor or nodule tissue samples from malignant and benign thyroid patients.

No treatment had been received by any patient before thyroid surgery. Using T-cell receptor beta sequencing, the researchers looked back retrospectively at clinical samples from patients, gathered between about 2012 and 2018. This clone was recorded a few times. The specificity of this receptor is unknown. It has no much larger one-base neighbor in the sample; base qualities were not kept. The CDR3 measures 14 amino acids from cysteine to phenylalanine. Only the CDR3 region is kept as DNA, spanning 42 bases read in frame from base 1. Based on the germline V gene (reference sequence), the CDR1 and CDR2 sequences are DFQATT and SNEGSKA. V loses 3 bases of germline sequence and J loses 0 bases, and the interval between the two ends is 9 bases. On the study overall, not on this receptor specifically: TCR beta diversity was reported as significantly higher in malignant tumors than in benign nodules, in both blood and tumor samples.

The protocol used for the library was PCR. Instrument on record: Illumina HiSeq 4000. High-throughput sequencing was used to profile the TCR beta-chain CDR3 region of every patient. The source study handled its data this way. A classifier to discriminate distant-metastatic papillary thyroid cancer patients was built from CDR3 differences across clinicopathological groups. The Shannon index was used to assess repertoire diversity, and the Morisita-Horn index was used to assess tumor-blood repertoire similarity. The public reads were quality trimmed at Q25 with fastp and then assembled into clones with MiXCR by TCRdb, keeping productive beta chains. TCRdb's processing, not the study's, gives the V and J calls here. This sample is represented by approximately 38,000 clones; around 30% of them were singletons. The ten largest clones capture under 13% of the sample.

This sequence originates from a male donor with papillary thyroid cancer or a benign thyroid nodule (not recorded which). Some clones in this sample may be carry-over from other donors' samples. Sample: blood. The V gene is TRBV20-1 and the J gene is TRBJ1-5; the D segment cannot be called with confidence. The CDR3 loop reads CSARVGYSNQPQHF. The nucleotide sequence is TGCAGTGCTAGGGTCGGTTATAGCAATCAGCCCCAGCATTTT.